The clone carrying this T cell receptor beta chain was observed a few times. The antigen remains unidentified. Primers for the PCR totalled 60 Vbeta and 13 Jbeta. Sequenced by immunoSEQ multiplex PCR; TCRdb stores in-frame clones only, minus some. The sample lists 150,000 to 200,000 clones; 82% were seen once. In germline, CDR1 is MGHRA, CDR2 YSYEKL. The CDR3 totals 14 residues. V was pared by 5 bases and J by 11 bases, with 8 bases of the junction left unmatched. These data come from a study of cytomegalovirus exposure and HLA in healthy donors. Study findings and constraints: Later, TCR association rates were found to vary by HLA locus, highest for DRB1 and lowest for HLA-C. It was about 150 TCR beta chains that were listed as cytomegalovirus-associated.

This clonotype originated in a girl aged 2-10 years in good health and CMV-seropositive. The sequencing input was PBMCs. The rearrangement links TRBV4-1 to TRBJ2-1; 11 bases are shared with TRBD1. The CDR3 nucleotides are TGCGCCAGCAGCTTCCCGGGACAGGGGGACAAGCAGTTCTTC. Protein sequence: CASSFPGQGDKQFF.